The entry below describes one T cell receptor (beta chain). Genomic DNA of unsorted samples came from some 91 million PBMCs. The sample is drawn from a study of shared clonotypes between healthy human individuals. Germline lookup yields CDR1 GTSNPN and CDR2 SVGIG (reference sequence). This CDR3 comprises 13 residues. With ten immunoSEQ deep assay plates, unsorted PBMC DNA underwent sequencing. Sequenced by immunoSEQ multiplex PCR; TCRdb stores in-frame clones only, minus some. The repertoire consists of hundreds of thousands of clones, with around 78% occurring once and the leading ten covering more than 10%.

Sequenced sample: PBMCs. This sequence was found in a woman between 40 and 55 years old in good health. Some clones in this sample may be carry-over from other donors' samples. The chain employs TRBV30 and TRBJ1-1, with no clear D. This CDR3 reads CYPSQPRRTEAFF. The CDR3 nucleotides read TGTTATCCTTCACAGCCCCGGAGGACTGAAGCTTTCTTT. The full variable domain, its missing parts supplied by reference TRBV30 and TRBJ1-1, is SQTIHQWPATLVQPVGSPLSLECTVEGTSNPNLYWYRQAAGRGLQLLFYSVGIGQISSEVPQNLSASRPQDRQFILSSKKLLLSDSGFYLCYPSQPRRTEAFFGQGTRLTVV.